This T cell receptor beta chain derives from a study of glioma-infiltrating T cells after dendritic cell vaccination. Overall study: Autologous tumor lysate-pulsed dendritic cell vaccination was given between the early 2000s and the early 2010s. Dendritic cells derived from monocytes and pulsed with autologous tumor lysate formed the vaccine.

The length of the CDR3 is 16 residues. Germline CDR1 reads SGHVS; CDR2 reads FNYEAQ. The V and J ends lost 3 bases and 5 bases, in that order; junction bases with no gene match: 9. Points on this clone: Its cognate antigen is unknown.

General study findings and limits: TCR clonality showed no direct relationship with survival.

Primers: 60 V beta forward and 13 J beta reverse. The protocol was immunoSEQ multiplex PCR, while the TCRdb copy is restricted to in-frame clones and leaves out a portion. Altogether 65,000 or so clones are present, 86% being singletons, with the ten largest covering 11%. Sample time point: after dendritic cell vaccination, including at tumor progression/relapse. The starting material was blood, obtained after dendritic cell vaccination. The rearrangement uses TRBV7-6 and TRBJ2-7; 11 nucleotides line up with TRBD2. The TCR sequence derives from a human donor with glioblastoma. The CDR3 DNA reads TGTGCCAGCAGCTTGGTAGCGGGAGGGCCTCACCACGAGCAGTACTTC. Translated, it gives CASSLVAGGPHHEQYF.